This T cell receptor (beta chain) appears in the sequencing data of a study of T cells expressing NK-cell markers. Using the 5' RACE reads, TCRdb records one entry per CDR3 protein without DNA. The sample holds about 260,000 distinct CDR3 sequences. As concerns this clonotype: Its antigen is currently unknown.

The V gene's germline CDR1 is MNHEY and CDR2 SVGAGI. The CDR3 is made up of 14 amino acids. Study-wide findings and caveats: Of CD8+ T cells, 1.0-7.0% belonged to dominant NKG2C+ clonotypes in five to seven donors.

The chain uses TRBV6-5 and TRBJ2-7; the TCRdb call, TRBD2, lacks DNA for checking. The sequence derives from a man aged 18 to 29 in good health. The sequenced material came from blood T cells: a sorted CD56 or NKG2C T cell subset, CD4+ or CD8+ T cells, or bulk PBMC T cells (not recorded which). The CDR3 loop is CASSYSAGIYEQYF.